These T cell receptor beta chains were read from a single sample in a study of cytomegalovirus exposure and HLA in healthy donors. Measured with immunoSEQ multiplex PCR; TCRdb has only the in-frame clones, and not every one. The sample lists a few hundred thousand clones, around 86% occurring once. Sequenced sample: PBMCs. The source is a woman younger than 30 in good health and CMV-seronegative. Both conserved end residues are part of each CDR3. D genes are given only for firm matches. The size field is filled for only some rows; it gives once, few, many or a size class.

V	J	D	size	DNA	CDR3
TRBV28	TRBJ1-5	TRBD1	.	TGTGCCAGCAGTTTTCTCCTCCAGGGGGGCGGCAATCAGCCCCAGCATTTT	CASSFLLQGGGNQPQHF
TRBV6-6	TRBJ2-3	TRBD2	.	TGTGCCAGCCTAGCGGGAGATGCGGGAGATACGCAGTATTTT	CASLAGDAGDTQYF
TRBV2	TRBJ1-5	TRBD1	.	TGTGCCAGCAGGGGCCGGACAGGGGCAACTGGGGATCGACCCCAGCATTTT	CASRGRTGATGDRPQHF
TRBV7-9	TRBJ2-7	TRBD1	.	TGTGCCAGCAGCATATATACAGGGGGCGATCCCCAGTACTTC	CASSIYTGGDPQYF
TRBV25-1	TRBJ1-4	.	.	TGTGCCAGCAGTGATCCGGGATGTAATAATGAAAAACTGTTTTTT	CASSDPGCNNEKLFF
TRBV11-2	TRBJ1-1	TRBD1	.	TGTGCCAGCAGCTTACCCCGACAGGGAGCTGAAGCTTTCTTT	CASSLPRQGAEAFF
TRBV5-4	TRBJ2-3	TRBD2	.	TGTGCCAGCACTCAAAGCGGGAGTGGTCCAGATACGCAGTATTTT	CASTQSGSGPDTQYF
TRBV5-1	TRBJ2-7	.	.	TGCGCCAGCAGCCCCGGTCCCAACTACGAGCAGTACTTC	CASSPGPNYEQYF
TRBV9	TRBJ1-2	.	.	TGTGCCAGCAGCGTAGTATTTAACTATGGCTACACCTTC	CASSVVFNYGYTF
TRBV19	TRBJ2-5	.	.	TGTGCCAGTAGTGAAGCTTTTAGCCCCCAGGGAGAGACCCAGTACTTC	CASSEAFSPQGETQYF
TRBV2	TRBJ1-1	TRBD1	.	TGTGCCAGCAGGAAACCACCTACAGGGGGCGACCCGAACACTGAAGCTTTCTTT	CASRKPPTGGDPNTEAFF
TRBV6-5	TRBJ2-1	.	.	TGTGCCAGCAGAACGGGTTTGTATAAGCAGTTCTTC	CASRTGLYKQFF
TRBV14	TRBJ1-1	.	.	TGTGCCAGCAGCCAACCCCTCCACAACAGGAACACTGAAGCTTTCTTT	CASSQPLHNRNTEAFF
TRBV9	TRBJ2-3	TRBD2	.	TGTGCCAGCAGCGTAGGGCTAGCGGGAGTTGGGGATACGCAGTATTTT	CASSVGLAGVGDTQYF
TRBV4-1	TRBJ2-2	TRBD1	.	TGCGCCAGCAGCCAAGTCTCAGGGGGCGCGACCGGGGAGCTGTTTTTT	CASSQVSGGATGELFF
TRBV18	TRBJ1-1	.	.	TGTGCCAGCTCACCAGTTGAGGTACGGAACACTGAAGCTTTCTTT	CASSPVEVRNTEAFF
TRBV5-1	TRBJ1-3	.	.	TGCGCCAGCAAGGGGGAGCCTGGAAACACCATATATTTT	CASKGEPGNTIYF
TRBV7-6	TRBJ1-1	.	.	TGTGCCAGCAGCTTGAGTGGGGGGTCTGAAGCTTTCTTT	CASSLSGGSEAFF
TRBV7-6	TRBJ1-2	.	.	TGTGCCAGCAGCTTAGCCGACGGCCCAGGCTATGGCTACACCTTC	CASSLADGPGYGYTF
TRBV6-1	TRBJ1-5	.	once	TGTGCCGGGGGGGATCAGCCCCAGCATTTT	CAGGDQPQHF
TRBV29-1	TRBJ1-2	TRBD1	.	TGCAGCGGGGGACAGAACTATGGCTACACCTTC	CSGGQNYGYTF
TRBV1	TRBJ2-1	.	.	TGCACCCACGAGGGGGCTAGCGGGAGATCAAAGATCCGCAATGAGCAGTTCTTC	CTHEGASGRSKIRNEQFF
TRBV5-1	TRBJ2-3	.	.	TGCGCCAGCAGCTTGGTACGTCTAGCGAGCACAGATACGCAGTATTTT	CASSLVRLASTDTQYF
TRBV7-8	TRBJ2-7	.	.	TGTGCCAGCAGCCCCCCCGGCGGGGAAGGGGTAGGGGAGCAGTACTTC	CASSPPGGEGVGEQYF
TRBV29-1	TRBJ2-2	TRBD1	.	TGCAGCGTTGCCGGCCTCAATAAGGAGAAGGGGGCAAGGGCCGGGGAGCTGTTTTTT	CSVAGLNKEKGARAGELFF
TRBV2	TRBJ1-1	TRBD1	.	TGTGCCAGCAGTGGCCTTGAGACAGGGAAAGCTTTCTTT	CASSGLETGKAFF
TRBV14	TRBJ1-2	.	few	TGTGCCAGCAGCCGGCAGGGGTCTGGCTACACCTTC	CASSRQGSGYTF
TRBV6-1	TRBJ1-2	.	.	TGTGCCAGCACCTCACGGGCGGAGGGACGTACCCTCTACACCTTC	CASTSRAEGRTLYTF
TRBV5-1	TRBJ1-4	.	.	TGCGCCAGCAGACGGGTGGAGGGCCATGAAAAACTGTTTTTT	CASRRVEGHEKLFF
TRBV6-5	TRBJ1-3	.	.	TGTGCCAGCAGTTACTCGATATCAGGGACAGGAAACACCATATATTTT	CASSYSISGTGNTIYF
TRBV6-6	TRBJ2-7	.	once	TGTGCCAGCAGTTATGCAGGGTACGAGCAGTACTTC	CASSYAGYEQYF
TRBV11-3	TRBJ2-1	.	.	TGTGCCAGCAGCTTAGATGGCGACAGGAACAATGAGCAGTTCTTC	CASSLDGDRNNEQFF
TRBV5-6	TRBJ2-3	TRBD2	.	TGTGCCAGCAGCTCCTCTAGCGGGGTGGGGGCAGATACGCAGTATTTT	CASSSSSGVGADTQYF
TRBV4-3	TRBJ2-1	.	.	TGCGCCAGCAGCCTCGGACTACTTAATGAGCAGTTCTTC	CASSLGLLNEQFF
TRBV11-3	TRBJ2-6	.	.	TGTGCCAGCAGCCGTCCTGGGGCCAACGTCCTGACTTTC	CASSRPGANVLTF
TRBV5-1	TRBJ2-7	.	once	TGCGCCAGCAGCTTCAGGGGCTTTTCCTACGAGCAGTACTTC	CASSFRGFSYEQYF
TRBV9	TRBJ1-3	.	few	TGTGCCAGCAGCACACAGGGCTCTGGAAACACCATATATTTT	CASSTQGSGNTIYF
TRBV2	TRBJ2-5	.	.	TGTGCCAGCAGACTCGGGACATCGCAAGAGACCCAGTACTTC	CASRLGTSQETQYF
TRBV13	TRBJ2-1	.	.	TGTGCCAGCTCGTGGGGAGATGAGCAGTTCTTC	CASSWGDEQFF
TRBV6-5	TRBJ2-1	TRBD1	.	TGTGCCAGCAGTTCCACATCCGGGACAGGGGGCGAAGAGCAGTTCTTC	CASSSTSGTGGEEQFF
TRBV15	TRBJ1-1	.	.	TGTGCCACCAGCAGAGCCCAGGGGAACACTGAAGCTTTCTTT	CATSRAQGNTEAFF
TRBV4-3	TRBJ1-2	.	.	TGCGCCAGCAGCCCTGGAACGGGGGAGGGGACCTATGGCTACACCTTC	CASSPGTGEGTYGYTF
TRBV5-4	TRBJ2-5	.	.	TGTGCCAGCAGCTTGGCCCGGGAGATCCCTGCCACCCAGTACTTC	CASSLAREIPATQYF
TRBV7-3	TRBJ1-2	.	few	TGTGCCAGCAGCCCCACGGGAGGAGGGGATGGCTACACCTTC	CASSPTGGGDGYTF
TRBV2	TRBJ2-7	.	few	TGTGCCAGCAGTACAAACCGCTACGAGCAGTACTTC	CASSTNRYEQYF
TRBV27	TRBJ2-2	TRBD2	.	TGTGCCAGCAGTGCCAGCGGGGCGAACACCGGGGAGCTGTTTTTT	CASSASGANTGELFF
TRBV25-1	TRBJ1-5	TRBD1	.	TGTGCCAGCAGTGAACTAGGACAGGGCAATCAGCCCCAGCATTTT	CASSELGQGNQPQHF
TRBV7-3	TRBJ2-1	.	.	TGTGCCAGCAGCCCAACAGGGACCTACAATGAGCAGTTCTTC	CASSPTGTYNEQFF
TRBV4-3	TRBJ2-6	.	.	TGCGCCAGCAGCCAAGAGGCAATGGCTGGGGCCAACGTCCTGACTTTC	CASSQEAMAGANVLTF
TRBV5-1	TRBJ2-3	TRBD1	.	TGCGCCAGCAGGCAGGGGGAGACAGATACGCAGTATTTT	CASRQGETDTQYF
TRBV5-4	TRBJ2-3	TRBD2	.	TGTGCCAGCAGCACCGCGGGACTCATACTAGCGGATAGCACAGATACGCAGTATTTT	CASSTAGLILADSTDTQYF
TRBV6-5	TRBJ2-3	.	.	TGTGCCAGCAGTTCCCTAAGTTTCGGCACAGATACGCAGTATTTT	CASSSLSFGTDTQYF
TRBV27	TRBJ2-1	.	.	TGTGCCAGCAGTGTAAGGGGCAATGAGCAGTTCTTC	CASSVRGNEQFF
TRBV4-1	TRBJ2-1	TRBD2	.	TGCGCCAGCAGCCAAGGGACTAGCGGGAGAAATGAGCAGTTCTTC	CASSQGTSGRNEQFF
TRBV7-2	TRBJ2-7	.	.	TGTGCCAGCAGTACCTTAGCGGCAACCTTTTACGAGCAGTACTTC	CASSTLAATFYEQYF
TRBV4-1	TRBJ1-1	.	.	TGCGCCAGCAGCCGGAGGGATTTCCCCACTGAAGCTTTCTTT	CASSRRDFPTEAFF
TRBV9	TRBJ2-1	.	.	TGTGCCAGCAGCGTAGGTACTACGGGGTTCGATGAGCAGTTCTTC	CASSVGTTGFDEQFF